This T cell receptor (beta chain) was retrieved from a study of T cell changes during pregnancy in multiple sclerosis. Method: immunoSEQ multiplex PCR; TCRdb's copy keeps in-frame clones and lacks some. This sample has 80,000 or so clones, with just over 90% found just once. After removal of 5 bases from V and 2 bases from J, the junction contained 4 bases not matched to a gene. Germline V gene data show CDR1 as SGHRS and CDR2 as YFSETQ. The CDR3 is made up of 15 amino acids. This receptor was obtained from a female donor with multiple sclerosis, enrolled in a pregnancy study. The V gene is TRBV5-1, the J gene TRBJ2-1, with 10 bases matching TRBD2. The specimen comprised peripheral blood, sampled before pregnancy. CDR3 amino acids: CASRTGTSAYNEQFF. CDR3 coding DNA: TGCGCCAGCAGAACCGGGACTAGCGCCTACAATGAGCAGTTCTTC.